These 24 T cell receptor beta chains originate from one sample sequenced in a study of long-term antiretroviral therapy in people with HIV. This was the immunoSEQ v3.0 assay at survey level. Method: immunoSEQ multiplex PCR; TCRdb's copy keeps in-frame clones and lacks some. The sample has roughly 28,000 clones, about 90% seen once. This material consisted of unsorted PBMCs, taken 1.8 years after starting antiretroviral therapy. These receptors all come from a woman between 18 and 29 years old with HIV.

J is TRBJ2-7 and V is TRBV28, with unresolved D. CDR1 is MDHEN, CDR2 SYDVKM, per germline. This CDR3 is 11 amino acids long. V was clipped by 3 bases and J by 2 bases, with 2 bases between them. The CDR3 here is CASSFTYEQYF. CDR3 sequence (DNA): TGTGCCAGCAGTTTTACCTACGAGCAGTACTTC. Using reference TRBV28 and TRBJ2-7 for the parts outside the CDR3, the full variable domain is DVKVTQSSRYLVKRTGEKVFLECVQDMDHENMFWYRQDPGLGLRLIYFSYDVKMKEKGDIPEGYSVSREKKERFSLILESASTNQTSMYLCASSFTYEQYFGPGTRLTVT.

The chain couples TRBV7-6 to TRBJ2-7, with D maybe TRBD1 (6 bases). This CDR3 is 13 amino acids long. Germline lookup yields CDR1 SGHVS and CDR2 FNYEAQ. With 5 bases removed from V and 4 bases from J, the gap between germline ends came to 12 bases. The CDR3 loop reads CASSRTEGYEQYF. The DNA of the CDR3 is TGTGCCAGCAGCCGGACAGAGGGGTACGAGCAGTACTTC.

J is TRBJ2-5 and V is TRBV10-2, with TRBD2 matching 8 bases. V shed 8 bases, J shed 1 base, and the junction held 9 bases outside the gene matches. Germline-derived CDR1 and CDR2 are WSHSY and SAAADI. The length of the CDR3 is 15 residues. DNA for the CDR3: TGCGCCAGCTCCCCGGGCGGGAGGATCCAAGAGACCCAGTACTTC. Residues: CASSPGGRIQETQYF.

This clone was seen only once. The V gene is TRBV7-2, the J gene TRBJ2-7, with no clear D. The germline V gene has CDR1 SGHTA and CDR2 FQGNSA. Trimming shortened V by 1 base and J by 5 bases, and 15 bases separated the two germline ends. The CDR3 covers 15 residues. CDR3 coding DNA: TGTGCCAGCAGCTTAGTCGGAGCGCTCAGGAACGAGCAGTACTTC. Its translation: CASSLVGALRNEQYF.

V is TRBV4-3 and J is TRBJ2-3, with 7 positions matching TRBD2. Germline lookup yields CDR1 LGHNA and CDR2 YSLEER. The V and J ends lost 0 bases and 2 bases, in that order; junction bases with no gene match: 8. CDR3 length: 17 residues. CDR3 region: CASSQDPASGYTDTQYF. As DNA, the CDR3 is TGCGCCAGCAGCCAAGATCCCGCTAGCGGCTACACAGATACGCAGTATTTT.

The chain has TRBV4-3 and TRBJ2-6; no definite D call. The germline V and J ends were trimmed by 4 bases and 4 bases, with 11 bases remaining between them. Germline V gives CDR1 LGHNA, CDR2 YSLEER. CDR3 length: 15 residues. CDR3 loop: CASSPLGSGANVLTF. The CDR3 bases are TGCGCCAGCAGCCCCTTAGGCTCCGGGGCCAACGTCCTGACTTTC.

Note on this clone: Sequence at one end of the junction differs from germline and may be a read error. CDR3 DNA sequence: TGCGCCAGCAGCCAAGATAGGGGGAAAGGGTACGAGCAGTACTTC. Translation: CASSQDRGKGYEQYF. The V call is TRBV7-9, the J call TRBJ2-7, with D perhaps matching TRBD1 (6 bases). CDR1 is SEHNR and CDR2 is FQNEAQ in the germline V gene (reference sequence). There are 15 residues in the CDR3.

The chain recombines TRBV6-5 with TRBJ1-5; D possibly corresponds to TRBD1 (6 bases). CDR1 is MNHEY, CDR2 SVGAGI, per germline. Trimming removed 4 bases from V and 6 bases from J, with 13 bases in between. The CDR3 has 14 residues. CDR3 nucleotides: TGTGCCAGCAGTTTACAGGGTACCGGTCAGCCCCAGCATTTT. Translated: CASSLQGTGQPQHF.

The V gene is TRBV19, the J gene TRBJ2-5; tentative D call: TRBD1 (6 bases). The CDR3 runs 16 residues. Germline-derived CDR1 and CDR2 are LNHDA and SQIVND (reference sequence). V was trimmed by 1 base and J by 3 bases, leaving 15 bases between them. CDR3 sequence: CASSIVGKAGEETQYF. CDR3 in DNA: TGTGCCAGTAGTATAGTAGGGAAGGCAGGGGAAGAGACCCAGTACTTC.

The V gene is TRBV5-8, the J gene TRBJ2-1, with D possibly matching TRBD2 (5 bases). Trimming shortened V by 2 bases and J by 8 bases, and 17 bases separated the two germline ends. CDR1 SGHTS and CDR2 YDEGEE come from the germline V gene. The CDR3 extends over 15 amino acids. CDR3 amino acids: CASSFGKGSFDEQFF. Written as DNA, the CDR3 is TGTGCCAGCAGCTTCGGCAAAGGGAGCTTTGATGAGCAGTTCTTC.

The V gene is TRBV7-9, the J gene TRBJ2-1; D call uncertain. CDR3 size: 12 residues. Trimming took off 4 bases at V and 5 bases at J, with 6 bases between the two ends. CDR1 and CDR2 (germline): SEHNR, FQNEAQ (reference sequence). The CDR3 protein is CASSSGNNEQFF. As DNA, the CDR3 is TGTGCCAGCAGCTCCGGTAACAATGAGCAGTTCTTC.

The chain is built from TRBV16 and TRBJ2-3; the D gene is possibly TRBD2 (5 bases). The germline gives CDR1 KGHSY, CDR2 FQNENV. The ends were cut back, 1 base at V and 0 bases at J, with 8 bases in the middle. The CDR3 extends over 15 amino acids. The CDR3 region has the DNA TGTGCCAGCAGCCAATTCCGCGGGAGCACAGATACGCAGTATTTT. Encoded protein: CASSQFRGSTDTQYF.

The chain employs TRBV4-1 and TRBJ2-7; no reliable D call. This CDR3 has 13 amino acids. Per germline, CDR1 MGHRA and CDR2 YSYEKL. The germline V and J ends were trimmed by 1 base and 0 bases, with 4 bases remaining between them. CDR3 region: CASSQGSSYEQYF. The CDR3 bases are TGCGCCAGCAGCCAAGGATCCTCCTACGAGCAGTACTTC.

V is TRBV11-2 and J is TRBJ1-2; D is unclear. CDR3 length: 14 residues. Looked up from germline, CDR1 is SGHAT and CDR2 is FQNNGV. V gave up 1 base and J gave up 6 bases, with 12 bases separating them. DNA for the CDR3: TGTGCCAGCAGCTTAGTCACAGCCTTTAATGGCTACACCTTC. This translates into CASSLVTAFNGYTF.

This chain connects TRBV7-9 to TRBJ2-7; TRBD2 might be the D (6 bases). The germline V and J ends were trimmed by 5 bases and 4 bases, with 21 bases remaining between them. This CDR3 has 16 residues. Germline V gene lookup returns CDR1 SEHNR and CDR2 FQNEAQ (reference sequence). The DNA for the CDR3 is TGTGCCAGCAGCCTAGTCGGGGTAGTAGCGGTTTACGAGCAGTACTTC. Protein product: CASSLVGVVAVYEQYF.

The rearrangement joins TRBV5-8 to TRBJ2-2; unclear D gene. With 0 bases removed from V and 7 bases from J, the gap between germline ends came to 7 bases. This CDR3 has 13 amino acids. The germline CDR1 and CDR2 sequences are SGHTS and YDEGEE. As DNA, the CDR3 is TGTGCCAGCAGCTTGGCGGTAGGCGGGGAGCTGTTTTTT. Its protein is CASSLAVGGELFF.

This clone was picked up a small number of times. The chain links TRBV19 to TRBJ2-1; TRBD2 agrees at 9 bases. This CDR3 is built from 15 residues. Germline trimming cut 7 bases from V and 1 base from J; bases unmatched to any gene: 5. Germline CDR1 LNHDA, CDR2 SQIVND (reference sequence). The DNA of the CDR3 is TGTGCCAGTACGGCGGCGGGAGGGTCCTACAATGAGCAGTTCTTC. The encoded protein is CASTAAGGSYNEQFF.

This chain uses TRBV4-1 with TRBJ2-1; 11 nucleotides align to TRBD1. Germline CDR1 MGHRA, CDR2 YSYEKL. This CDR3 comprises 16 residues. V gave up 3 bases and J gave up 5 bases; unmatched junction bases: 6. The CDR3 nucleotides read TGCGCCAGCAGCCACCTGGACAGGGGGCGCGACAATGAGCAGTTCTTC. It encodes CASSHLDRGRDNEQFF.

V and J are TRBV27 and TRBJ2-7, with TRBD1 identical over 12 bases. There are 15 residues in the CDR3. Germline V gene data show CDR1 as MNHEY and CDR2 as SMNVEV (reference sequence). After removal of 5 bases from V and 5 bases from J, the junction contained 7 bases not matched to a gene. CDR3 protein: CASSPSGTGGDEQYF. The CDR3 bases are TGTGCCAGCAGTCCATCCGGGACAGGGGGCGACGAGCAGTACTTC.

This sequence joins TRBV4-2 and TRBJ1-3; TRBD1 agrees at 8 bases. This CDR3 spans 19 amino acids. From germline, CDR1 is LGHNA and CDR2 YNFKEQ. After removal of 4 bases from V and 3 bases from J, the junction contained 17 bases not matched to a gene. The CDR3 bases are TGTGCCAGCAGCCGAGGGCAGGGGGCTACCGGGGGCTATGGAAACACCATATATTTT. Translated, it gives CASSRGQGATGGYGNTIYF.

This chain links TRBV9 with TRBJ1-4, with no clear D. The CDR3 runs to 16 residues. Germline V gene data show CDR1 as SGDLS and CDR2 as YYNGEE. V was cut by 0 bases and J by 8 bases, with 17 bases left in between. CDR3 bases: TGTGCCAGCAGCGTAGCCCGCGGCGTTCCGAGGGAAAAACTGTTTTTT. Amino acid sequence: CASSVARGVPREKLFF.

This clone appeared once. CDR3 coding DNA: TGTGCCAGCAGCTTGTTGGCCGAGACAGATACGCAGTATTTT. It yields the protein CASSLLAETDTQYF. The rearrangement joins TRBV5-4 to TRBJ2-3; D gene ambiguous. Trimming took 1 base from V and 3 from J, leaving 9 bases between them. CDR1 SGHNT and CDR2 YYREEE come from the germline V gene (reference sequence). CDR3 length: 14 amino acids.

The chain joins TRBV6-5 to TRBJ2-5; possible D gene TRBD2, 5 bases. The CDR3 loop spans 13 amino acids. V shed 11 bases and J shed 4 bases, with 17 bases lying between them. From germline, CDR1 is MNHEY and CDR2 SVGAGI. Written as DNA, the CDR3 is TGTGCCGCAAGGGAAGCGGTCCGAGAGACCCAGTACTTC. Protein product: CAAREAVRETQYF.

The rearrangement uses TRBV9 and TRBJ2-7; D may match TRBD1 or TRBD2 (5 bases each). Germline CDR1 and CDR2: SGDLS and YYNGEE. V shed 0 bases and J shed 9 bases, with 25 bases lying between them. CDR3 length: 17 residues. The CDR3 sequence: CASSVGPGGPEHRTQYF. The CDR3 region has the DNA TGTGCCAGCAGCGTAGGTCCTGGGGGACCAGAACACAGGACGCAGTACTTC. The full variable domain, completed using reference TRBV9 and TRBJ2-7, is DSGVTQTPKHLITATGQRVTLRCSPRSGDLSVYWYQQSLDQGLQFLIQYYNGEERAKGNILERFSAQQFPDLHSELNLSSLELGDSALYFCASSVGPGGPEHRTQYFGPGTRLTVT.